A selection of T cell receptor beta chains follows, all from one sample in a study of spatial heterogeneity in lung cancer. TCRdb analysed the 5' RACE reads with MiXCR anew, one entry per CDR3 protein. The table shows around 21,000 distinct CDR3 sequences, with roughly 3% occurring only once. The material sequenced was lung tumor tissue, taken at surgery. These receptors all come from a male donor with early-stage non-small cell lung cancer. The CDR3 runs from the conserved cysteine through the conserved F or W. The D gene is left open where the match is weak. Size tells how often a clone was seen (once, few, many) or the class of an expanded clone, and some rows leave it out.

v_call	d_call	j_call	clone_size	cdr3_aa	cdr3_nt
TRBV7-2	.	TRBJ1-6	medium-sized	CASSLGLQALHF	TGTGCCAGCAGCTTGGGGCTACAGGCCCTCCACTTT
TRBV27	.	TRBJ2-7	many	CASSLKFQIYEQYF	TGTGCCAGCAGTTTAAAGTTTCAGATTTACGAGCAGTACTTC
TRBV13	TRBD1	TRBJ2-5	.	CASSLRGTGVGKTQYF	TGTGCCAGCAGCTTACGTGGGACAGGGGTCGGGAAGACCCAGTACTTC
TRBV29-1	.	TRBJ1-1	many	CSVEELWTDTEAFF	TGCAGCGTTGAAGAATTATGGACGGACACTGAAGCTTTCTTT
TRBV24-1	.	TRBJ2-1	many	CATSDLGSVTNNEQFF	TGTGCCACCAGTGATTTGGGGAGTGTTACGAACAATGAGCAGTTCTTC
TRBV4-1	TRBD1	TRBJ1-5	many	CASSQVGGQPQHF	TGCGCCAGCAGCCAAGTAGGGGGCCAGCCCCAGCATTTT
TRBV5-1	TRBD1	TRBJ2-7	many	CASSLVLGQTLEQYF	TGCGCCAGCAGCTTGGTTCTGGGACAGACCCTCGAGCAGTACTTC
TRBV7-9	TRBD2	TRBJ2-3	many	CASSLTSGSPDF	TGTGCCAGCAGCTTAACTAGCGGGTCCCCCGATTTT
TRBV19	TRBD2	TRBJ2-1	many	CASRIAGEYNEQFF	TGTGCCAGTAGAATAGCGGGAGAGTACAATGAGCAGTTCTTC
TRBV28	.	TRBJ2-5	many	CASSLSRRQKETQYF	TGTGCCAGCAGTTTAAGCAGACGACAAAAAGAGACCCAGTACTTC
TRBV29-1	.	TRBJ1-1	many	CSVAQSFTEAFF	TGCAGCGTCGCTCAGTCGTTCACTGAAGCTTTCTTT
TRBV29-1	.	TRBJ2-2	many	CSARWTEPHGELFF	TGCAGCGCCCGATGGACAGAACCTCACGGGGAGCTGTTTTTT
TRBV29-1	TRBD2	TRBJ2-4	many	CSVVPHGLAGAKNIQYF	TGCAGCGTGGTCCCCCATGGACTAGCGGGAGCCAAAAACATTCAGTACTTC
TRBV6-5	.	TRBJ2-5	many	CASSSVFYSGGRQETQYF	TGTGCCAGCAGTTCTGTATTCTACTCCGGGGGGCGGCAAGAGACCCAGTACTTC
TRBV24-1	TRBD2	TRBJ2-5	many	CATAAGGETQYF	TGTGCCACCGCAGCGGGGGGGGAGACCCAGTACTTC
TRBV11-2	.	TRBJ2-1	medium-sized	CASSLYEGSAIEQFF	TGTGCCAGCAGCTTATACGAGGGTAGCGCGATCGAGCAGTTCTTC
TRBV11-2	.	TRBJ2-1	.	CASSLAGRVNEQFF	TGTGCCAGCAGCTTGGCGGGGCGTGTAAATGAGCAGTTCTTC
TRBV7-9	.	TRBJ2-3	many	CASSLTGRPTDTQYF	TGTGCCAGCAGCTTAACTGGGAGGCCCACAGATACGCAGTATTTT
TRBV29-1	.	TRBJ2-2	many	CSVYINTGELFF	TGCAGCGTGTACATCAACACCGGGGAGCTGTTTTTT
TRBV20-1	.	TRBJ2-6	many	CSARDGLTGSGANVLTF	TGCAGTGCTAGAGATGGCTTAACAGGGTCTGGGGCCAACGTCCTGACTTTC
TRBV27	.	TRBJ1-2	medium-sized	CASSLGVGGYGYTF	TGTGCCAGCAGTTTAGGGGTTGGTGGCTATGGCTACACCTTC
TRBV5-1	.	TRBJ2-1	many	CASSLSTGAGPNEQFF	TGCGCCAGCAGCTTGAGTACGGGAGCCGGCCCCAATGAGCAGTTCTTC
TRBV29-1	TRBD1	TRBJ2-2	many	CSVRQGAGNTGELFF	TGCAGCGTAAGGCAGGGGGCAGGGAACACCGGGGAGCTGTTTTTT
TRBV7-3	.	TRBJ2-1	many	CASSLTSGSNEQFF	TGTGCCAGCAGCTTAACTTCGGGTTCGAATGAGCAGTTCTTC
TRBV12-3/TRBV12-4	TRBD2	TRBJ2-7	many	CASRGPGLAGVSEQYF	TGTGCCAGCAGAGGCCCGGGACTAGCGGGAGTTTCCGAGCAGTACTTC
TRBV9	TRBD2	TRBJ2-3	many	CASSSGSGRMADTQYF	TGTGCCAGCAGCTCCGGGAGCGGGAGGATGGCAGATACGCAGTATTTT
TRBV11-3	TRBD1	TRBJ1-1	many	CASSPDRDTEAFF	TGTGCCAGCAGCCCGGACAGGGACACTGAAGCTTTCTTT
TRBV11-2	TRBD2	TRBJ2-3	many	CASSYRDYSTDTQYF	TGTGCCAGCAGCTACCGGGACTATAGCACAGATACGCAGTATTTT
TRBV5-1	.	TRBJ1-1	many	CASSLAGADTEAFF	TGCGCCAGCAGCTTGGCGGGGGCGGACACTGAAGCTTTCTTT
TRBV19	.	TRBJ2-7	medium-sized	CASSTQPDSYEQYF	TGTGCCAGTAGTACCCAGCCCGATAGTTACGAGCAGTACTTC
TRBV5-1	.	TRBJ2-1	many	CASSLYLSEGEQFF	TGCGCCAGCAGCTTGTACCTATCGGAGGGTGAGCAGTTCTTC
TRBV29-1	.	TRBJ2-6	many	CSVENTVQGGLTGANVLTF	TGCAGCGTTGAAAACACGGTACAGGGAGGGCTGACTGGGGCCAACGTCCTGACTTTC
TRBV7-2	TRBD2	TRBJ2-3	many	CASKTSGATDTQYF	TGTGCCAGCAAGACTAGCGGAGCGACAGATACGCAGTATTTT
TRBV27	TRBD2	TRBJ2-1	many	CASGPSGRLDEQFF	TGTGCCAGCGGCCCTAGCGGGAGGTTGGATGAGCAGTTCTTC
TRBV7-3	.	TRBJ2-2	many	CASSLNSPGNTGELFF	TGTGCCAGCAGTCTTAATAGCCCGGGGAACACCGGGGAGCTGTTTTTT
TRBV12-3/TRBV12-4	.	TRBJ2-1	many	CASSLAGVFSSYNEQFF	TGTGCCAGCAGTTTAGCGGGAGTCTTCTCCTCCTACAATGAGCAGTTCTTC
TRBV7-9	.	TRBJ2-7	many	CASSLRGRERFEQYF	TGTGCCAGCAGCTTAAGAGGCAGGGAACGATTCGAGCAGTACTTC
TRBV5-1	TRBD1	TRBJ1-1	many	CASSKGQGEAEAFF	TGCGCCAGCAGCAAGGGACAGGGGGAGGCTGAAGCTTTCTTT
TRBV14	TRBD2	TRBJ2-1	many	CASSRGLAGVSYNEQFF	TGTGCCAGCAGCCGAGGACTAGCGGGAGTTTCCTACAATGAGCAGTTCTTC
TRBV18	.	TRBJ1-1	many	CASSPLGVEGGTEAFF	TGTGCCAGCTCACCACTGGGGGTTGAGGGCGGCACTGAAGCTTTCTTT
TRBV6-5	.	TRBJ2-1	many	CASTRGLPGESSYNEQFF	TGTGCCAGCACAAGGGGGTTGCCGGGCGAGAGCTCCTACAATGAGCAGTTCTTC